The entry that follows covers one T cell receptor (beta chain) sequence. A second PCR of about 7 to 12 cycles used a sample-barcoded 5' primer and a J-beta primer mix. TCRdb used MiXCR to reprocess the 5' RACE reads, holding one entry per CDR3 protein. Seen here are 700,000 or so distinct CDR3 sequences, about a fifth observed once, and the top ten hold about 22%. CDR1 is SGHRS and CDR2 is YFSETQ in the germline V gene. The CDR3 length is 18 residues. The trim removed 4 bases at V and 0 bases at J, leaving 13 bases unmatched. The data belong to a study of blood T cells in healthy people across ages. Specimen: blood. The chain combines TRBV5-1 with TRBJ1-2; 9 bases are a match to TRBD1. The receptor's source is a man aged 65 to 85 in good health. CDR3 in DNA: TGCGCCAGCAGCCGAGTTCGACAGGGGGTACTGCCTAACTATGGCTACACCTTC. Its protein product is CASSRVRQGVLPNYGYTF.